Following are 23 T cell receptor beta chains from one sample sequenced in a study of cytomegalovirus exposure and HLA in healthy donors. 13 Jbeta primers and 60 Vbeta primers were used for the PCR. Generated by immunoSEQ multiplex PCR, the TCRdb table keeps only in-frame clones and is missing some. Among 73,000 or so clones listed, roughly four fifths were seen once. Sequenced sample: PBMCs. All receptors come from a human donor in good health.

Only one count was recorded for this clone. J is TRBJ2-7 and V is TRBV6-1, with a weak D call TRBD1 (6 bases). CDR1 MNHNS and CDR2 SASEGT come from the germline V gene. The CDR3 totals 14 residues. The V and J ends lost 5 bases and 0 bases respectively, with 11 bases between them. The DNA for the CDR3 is TGTGCCAGCAGTCTAAGGGACATCTCCTACGAGCAGTACTTC. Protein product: CASSLRDISYEQYF.

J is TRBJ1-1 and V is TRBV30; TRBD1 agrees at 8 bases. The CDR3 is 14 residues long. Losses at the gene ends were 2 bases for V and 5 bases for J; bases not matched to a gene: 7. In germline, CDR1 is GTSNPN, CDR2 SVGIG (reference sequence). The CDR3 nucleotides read TGTGCCTGGAGTACCTCAGGGGGCTGGACTGAAGCTTTCTTT. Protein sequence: CAWSTSGGWTEAFF.

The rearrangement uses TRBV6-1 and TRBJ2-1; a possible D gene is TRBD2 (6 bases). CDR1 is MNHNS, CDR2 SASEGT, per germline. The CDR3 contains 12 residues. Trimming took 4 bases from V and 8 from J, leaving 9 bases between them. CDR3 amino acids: CASSATSYEQFF. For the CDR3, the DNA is TGTGCCAGCAGTGCGACTAGTTATGAGCAGTTCTTC.

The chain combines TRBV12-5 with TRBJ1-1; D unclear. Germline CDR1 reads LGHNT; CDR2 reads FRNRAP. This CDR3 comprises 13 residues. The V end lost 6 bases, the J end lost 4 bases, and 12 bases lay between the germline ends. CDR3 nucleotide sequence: TGTGCTAGTGGGGCGGGCCGACCCACTGAAGCTTTCTTT. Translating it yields CASGAGRPTEAFF.

The CDR3, as DNA: TGTGCCGTCCAGGCACTCCACGAGCAGTACTTC. Translated, it gives CAVQALHEQYF. This chain links TRBV30 with TRBJ2-5; D gene ambiguous. The end of the DNA fits TRBJ2-7 better, so the J call may be wrong. Germline V gene sequence: CDR1 GTSNPN, CDR2 SVGIG (reference sequence). There are 11 residues in the CDR3.

CDR3 amino acids: CASSPLAGGFTDTQYF. The CDR3 DNA reads TGTGCCAGCAGCCCCCTAGCGGGGGGGTTCACAGATACGCAGTATTTT. V and J are TRBV7-2 and TRBJ2-3, with 12 bases aligning to TRBD2. This CDR3 is 16 amino acids long. The germline CDR1 and CDR2 sequences are SGHTA and FQGNSA. The V segment lost 5 bases and the J segment 2 bases; nucleotides outside the gene matches: 5.

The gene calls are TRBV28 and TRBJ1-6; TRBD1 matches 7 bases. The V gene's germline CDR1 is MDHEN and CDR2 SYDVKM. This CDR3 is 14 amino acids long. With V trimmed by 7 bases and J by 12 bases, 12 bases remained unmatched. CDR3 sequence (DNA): TGTGCCAGCAACGAGGGGACAGCTGTGCAACCCCTCCACTTT. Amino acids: CASNEGTAVQPLHF.

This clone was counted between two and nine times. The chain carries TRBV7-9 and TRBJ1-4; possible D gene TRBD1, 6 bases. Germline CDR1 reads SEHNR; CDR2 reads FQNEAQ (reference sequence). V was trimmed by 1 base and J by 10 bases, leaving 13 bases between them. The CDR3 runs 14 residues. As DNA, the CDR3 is TGTGCCAGCAGCTTAGACCCACAGGGTGGAAAACTGTTTTTT. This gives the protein CASSLDPQGGKLFF. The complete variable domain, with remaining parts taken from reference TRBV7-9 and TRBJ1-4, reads DTGVSQNPRHKITKRGQNVTFRCDPISEHNRLYWYRQTLGQGPEFLTYFQNEAQLEKSRLLSDRFSAERPKGSFSTLEIQRTEQGDSAMYLCASSLDPQGGKLFFGSGTQLSVL.

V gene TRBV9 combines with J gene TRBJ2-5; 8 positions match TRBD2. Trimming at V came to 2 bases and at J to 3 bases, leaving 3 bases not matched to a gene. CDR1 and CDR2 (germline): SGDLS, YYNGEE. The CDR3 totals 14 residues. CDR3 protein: CASSVGLAKETQYF. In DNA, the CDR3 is TGTGCCAGCAGCGTTGGACTAGCCAAAGAGACCCAGTACTTC.

The CDR3 nucleotides read TGTGCCAGCAGCTTAGCTGGGGGCGCAAACTATGGCTACACCTTC. It translates to CASSLAGGANYGYTF. The gene calls are TRBV5-4 and TRBJ1-2, with D possibly TRBD1 on 6 matching bases. V lost 2 bases, J lost 2 bases, and 13 bases lay in between. The CDR3 has 15 residues. Germline lookup yields CDR1 SGHNT and CDR2 YYREEE (reference sequence). Drawing the rest from reference TRBV5-4 and TRBJ1-2, the complete variable domain is ETGVTQSPTHLIKTRGQQVTLRCSSQSGHNTVSWYQQALGQGPQFIFQYYREEENGRGNFPPRFSGLQFPNYSSELNVNALELDDSALYLCASSLAGGANYGYTFGSGTRLTVV.

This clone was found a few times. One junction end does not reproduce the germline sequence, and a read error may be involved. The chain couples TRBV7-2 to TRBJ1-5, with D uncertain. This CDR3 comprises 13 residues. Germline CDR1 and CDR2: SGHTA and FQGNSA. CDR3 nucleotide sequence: TGTGCCAACAGCTTAGGAAGAGATCAGCCCCAGCATTTT. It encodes CANSLGRDQPQHF.

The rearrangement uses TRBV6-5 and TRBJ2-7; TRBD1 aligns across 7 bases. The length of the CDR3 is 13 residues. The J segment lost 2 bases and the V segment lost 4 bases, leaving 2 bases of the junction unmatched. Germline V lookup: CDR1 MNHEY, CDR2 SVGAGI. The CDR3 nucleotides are TGTGCCAGCAGTTTGGGACAGACCTACGAGCAGTACTTC. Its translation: CASSLGQTYEQYF.

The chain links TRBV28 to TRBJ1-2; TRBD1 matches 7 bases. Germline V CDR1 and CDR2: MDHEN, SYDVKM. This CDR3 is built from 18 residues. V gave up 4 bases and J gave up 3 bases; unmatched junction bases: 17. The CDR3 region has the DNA TGTGCCAGCAGTTCGCCAACTTACGGACAGGAGCAAGACTATGGCTACACCTTC. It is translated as CASSSPTYGQEQDYGYTF.

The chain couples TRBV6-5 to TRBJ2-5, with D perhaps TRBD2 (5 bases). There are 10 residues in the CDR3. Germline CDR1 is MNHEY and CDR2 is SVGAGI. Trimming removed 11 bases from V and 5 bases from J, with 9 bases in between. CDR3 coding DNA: TGTGCCTCCAGAGGGGAGACCCAGTACTTC. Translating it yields CASRGETQYF.

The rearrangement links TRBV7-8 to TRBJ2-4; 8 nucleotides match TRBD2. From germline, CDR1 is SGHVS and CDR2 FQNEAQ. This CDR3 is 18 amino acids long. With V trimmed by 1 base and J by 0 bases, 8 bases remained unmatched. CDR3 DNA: TGTGCCAGCAGCTTAGGGGGTAGCGGGACCGTAGCCAAAAACATTCAGTACTTC. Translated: CASSLGGSGTVAKNIQYF.

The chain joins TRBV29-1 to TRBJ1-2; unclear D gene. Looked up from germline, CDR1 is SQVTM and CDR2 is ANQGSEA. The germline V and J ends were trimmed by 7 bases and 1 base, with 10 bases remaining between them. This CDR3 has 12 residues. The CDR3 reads CSAILDNYGYTF. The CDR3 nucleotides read TGCAGCGCCATATTAGATAACTATGGCTACACCTTC.

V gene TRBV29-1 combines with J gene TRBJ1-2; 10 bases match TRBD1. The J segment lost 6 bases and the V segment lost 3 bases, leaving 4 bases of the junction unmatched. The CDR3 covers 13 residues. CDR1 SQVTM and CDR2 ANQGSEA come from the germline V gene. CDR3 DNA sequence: TGCAGCGTTGAGGGACAGGGGACTCATGGCTACACCTTC. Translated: CSVEGQGTHGYTF.

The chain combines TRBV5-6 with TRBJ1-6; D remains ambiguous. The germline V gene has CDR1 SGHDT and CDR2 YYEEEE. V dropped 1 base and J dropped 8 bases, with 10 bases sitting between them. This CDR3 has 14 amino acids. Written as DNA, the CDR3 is TGTGCCAGCAGCTTGATGGTTTCGGATTCACCCCTCCACTTT. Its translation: CASSLMVSDSPLHF.

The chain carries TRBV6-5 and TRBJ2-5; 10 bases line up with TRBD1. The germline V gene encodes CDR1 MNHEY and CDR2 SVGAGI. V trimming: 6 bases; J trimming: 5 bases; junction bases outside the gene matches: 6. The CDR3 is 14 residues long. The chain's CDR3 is CASSPRQGAETQYF. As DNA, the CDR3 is TGTGCCAGCAGCCCTAGACAGGGGGCCGAGACCCAGTACTTC.

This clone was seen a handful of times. Here the CDR3 reads CASWEMGGEITDTQYF. In DNA, the CDR3 is TGTGCCAGCTGGGAGATGGGCGGGGAGATCACAGATACGCAGTATTTT. The V gene is TRBV7-9, the J gene TRBJ2-3, with D tentatively TRBD2 (6 bases). Germline loops: CDR1 SEHNR, CDR2 FQNEAQ (reference sequence). V lost 8 bases and J 2 bases, leaving 20 bases between the germline ends. This CDR3 spans 16 amino acids.

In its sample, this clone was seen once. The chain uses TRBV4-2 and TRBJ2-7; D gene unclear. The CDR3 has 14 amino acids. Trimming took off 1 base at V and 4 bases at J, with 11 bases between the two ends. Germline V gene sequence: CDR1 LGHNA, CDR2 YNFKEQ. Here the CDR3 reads CASSQGGIEYEQYF. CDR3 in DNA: TGTGCCAGCAGCCAAGGAGGTATAGAGTACGAGCAGTACTTC.

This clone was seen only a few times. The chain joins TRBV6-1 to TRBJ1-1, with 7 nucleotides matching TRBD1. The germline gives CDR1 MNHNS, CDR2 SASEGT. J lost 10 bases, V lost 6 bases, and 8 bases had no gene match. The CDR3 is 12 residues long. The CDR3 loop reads CASRPGQRRAFF. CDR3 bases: TGTGCCAGCAGGCCGGGACAGAGACGAGCTTTCTTT.

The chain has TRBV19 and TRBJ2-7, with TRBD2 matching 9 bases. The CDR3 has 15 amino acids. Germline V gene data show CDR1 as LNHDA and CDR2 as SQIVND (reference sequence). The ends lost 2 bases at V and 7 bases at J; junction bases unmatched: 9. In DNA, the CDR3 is TGTGCCAGTAGTATATTTCCCGGGACTAGCTATGAGCAGTACTTC. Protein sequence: CASSIFPGTSYEQYF.